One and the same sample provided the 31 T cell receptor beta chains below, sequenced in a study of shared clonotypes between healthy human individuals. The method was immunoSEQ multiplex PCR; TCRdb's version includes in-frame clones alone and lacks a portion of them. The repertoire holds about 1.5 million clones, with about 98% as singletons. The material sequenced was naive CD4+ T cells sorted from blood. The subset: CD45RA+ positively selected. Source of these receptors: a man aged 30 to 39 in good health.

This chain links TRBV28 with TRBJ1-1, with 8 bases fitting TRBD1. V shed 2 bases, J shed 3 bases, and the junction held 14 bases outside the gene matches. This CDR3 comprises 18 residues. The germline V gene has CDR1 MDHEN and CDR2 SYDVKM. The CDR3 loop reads CASSLGPGGAEGYTEAFF. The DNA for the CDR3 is TGTGCCAGCAGTTTAGGGCCAGGGGGCGCGGAAGGATACACTGAAGCTTTCTTT.

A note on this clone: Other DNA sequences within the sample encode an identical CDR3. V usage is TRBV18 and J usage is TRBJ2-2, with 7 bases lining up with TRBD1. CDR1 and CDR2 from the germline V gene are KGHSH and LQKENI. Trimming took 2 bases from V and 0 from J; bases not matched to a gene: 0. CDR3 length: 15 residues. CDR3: CASSPGTANTGELFF. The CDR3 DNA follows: TGTGCCAGCTCACCAGGGACAGCGAACACCGGGGAGCTGTTTTTT.

In DNA, the CDR3 is TGCGCCAGCAGCGGGGCCGTACCCGGGGAGCTGTTTTTT. The encoded protein is CASSGAVPGELFF. V usage is TRBV5-1 and J usage is TRBJ2-2; weak D call: TRBD1 (5 bases). The CDR3 consists of 13 residues. Trimming took 4 bases from V and 6 from J, leaving 10 bases between them. Germline V gene data show CDR1 as SGHRS and CDR2 as YFSETQ.

The CDR3 sequence is CASSIGGGSTDTQYF. CDR3 DNA sequence: TGTGCCAGCAGTATAGGGGGCGGGAGCACAGATACGCAGTATTTT. The gene calls are TRBV6-1 and TRBJ2-3; TRBD1 agrees at 7 bases. Germline CDR1 is MNHNS and CDR2 is SASEGT. Trimming at V came to 5 bases and at J to 0 bases, leaving 5 bases not matched to a gene. The CDR3 is 15 amino acids.

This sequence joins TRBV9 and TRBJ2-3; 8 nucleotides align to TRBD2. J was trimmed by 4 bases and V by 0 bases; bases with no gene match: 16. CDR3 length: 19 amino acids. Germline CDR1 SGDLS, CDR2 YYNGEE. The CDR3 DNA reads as TGTGCCAGCAGCGTAGTGGGGGATCCGGGACTAGGGTTTGCAGATACGCAGTATTTT. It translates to CASSVVGDPGLGFADTQYF.

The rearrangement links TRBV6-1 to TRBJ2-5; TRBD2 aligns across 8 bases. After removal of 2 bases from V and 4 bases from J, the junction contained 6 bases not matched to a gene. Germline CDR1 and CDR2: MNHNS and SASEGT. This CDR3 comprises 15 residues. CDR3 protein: CASSELPSGPETQYF. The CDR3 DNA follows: TGTGCCAGCAGTGAACTCCCTAGCGGGCCAGAGACCCAGTACTTC.

The CDR3, as DNA: TGTGCCAGCAGTGCAGGGGGTATCTACAATGAGCAGTTCTTC. Protein: CASSAGGIYNEQFF. This chain connects TRBV28 to TRBJ2-1; 7 bases align to TRBD1. V was clipped by 5 bases and J by 3 bases; unmatched bases: 4. The V gene's germline CDR1 is MDHEN and CDR2 SYDVKM. The CDR3 sequence is 14 residues long.

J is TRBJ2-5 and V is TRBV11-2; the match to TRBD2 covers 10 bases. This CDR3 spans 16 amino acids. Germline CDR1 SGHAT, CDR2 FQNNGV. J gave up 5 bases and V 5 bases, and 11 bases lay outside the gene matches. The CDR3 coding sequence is TGTGCCAGCAGCCATGGACTAGCGGAGGCCCCGGAGACCCAGTACTTC. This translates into CASSHGLAEAPETQYF. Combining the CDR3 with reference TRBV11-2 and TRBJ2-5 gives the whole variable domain EAGVAQSPRYKIIEKRQSVAFWCNPISGHATLYWYQQILGQGPKLLIQFQNNGVVDDSQLPKDRFSAERLKGVDSTLKIQPAKLEDSAVYLCASSHGLAEAPETQYFGPGTRLLVL.

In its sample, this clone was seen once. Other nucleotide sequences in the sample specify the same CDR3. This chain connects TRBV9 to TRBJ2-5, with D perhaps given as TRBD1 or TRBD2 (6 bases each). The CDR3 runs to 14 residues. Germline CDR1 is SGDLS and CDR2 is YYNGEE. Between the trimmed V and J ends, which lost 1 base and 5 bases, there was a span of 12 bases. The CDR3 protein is CASSVRGAQETQYF. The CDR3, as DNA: TGTGCCAGCAGCGTAAGGGGGGCGCAGGAGACCCAGTACTTC.

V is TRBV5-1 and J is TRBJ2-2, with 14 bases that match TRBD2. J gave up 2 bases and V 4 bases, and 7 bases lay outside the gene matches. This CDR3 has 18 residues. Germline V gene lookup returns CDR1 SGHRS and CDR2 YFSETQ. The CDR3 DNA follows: TGCGCCAGCAGCAGGGGACTAGCGGGAGCGGAAAACACCGGGGAGCTGTTTTTT. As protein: CASSRGLAGAENTGELFF.

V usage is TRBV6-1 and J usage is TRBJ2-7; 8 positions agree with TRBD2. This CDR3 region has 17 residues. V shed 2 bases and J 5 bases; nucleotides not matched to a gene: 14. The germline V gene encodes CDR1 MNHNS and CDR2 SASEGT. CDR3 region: CASSELIGGRTLNEQYF. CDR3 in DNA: TGTGCCAGCAGTGAATTAATTGGCGGGAGGACCCTAAACGAGCAGTACTTC.

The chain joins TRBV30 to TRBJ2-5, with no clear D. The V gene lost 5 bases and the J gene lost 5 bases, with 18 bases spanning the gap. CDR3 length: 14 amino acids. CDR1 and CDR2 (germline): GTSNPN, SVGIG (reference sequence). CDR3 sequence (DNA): TGTGCCTGGCTAAATGATCGGGCCAGCGAGACCCAGTACTTC. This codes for CAWLNDRASETQYF.

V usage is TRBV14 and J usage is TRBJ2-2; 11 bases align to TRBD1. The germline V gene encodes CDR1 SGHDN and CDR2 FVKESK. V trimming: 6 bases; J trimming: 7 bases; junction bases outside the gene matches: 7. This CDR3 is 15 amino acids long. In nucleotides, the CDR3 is TGTGCCAGCAGTAAAAGGGACAGGGGGATCGGGGAGCTGTTTTTT. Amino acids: CASSKRDRGIGELFF.

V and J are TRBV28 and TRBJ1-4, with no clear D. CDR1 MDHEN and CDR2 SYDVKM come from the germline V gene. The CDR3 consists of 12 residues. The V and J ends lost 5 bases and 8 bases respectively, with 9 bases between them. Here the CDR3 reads CASSRSNEKLFF. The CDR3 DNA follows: TGTGCCAGCAGTAGATCAAACGAAAAACTGTTTTTT.

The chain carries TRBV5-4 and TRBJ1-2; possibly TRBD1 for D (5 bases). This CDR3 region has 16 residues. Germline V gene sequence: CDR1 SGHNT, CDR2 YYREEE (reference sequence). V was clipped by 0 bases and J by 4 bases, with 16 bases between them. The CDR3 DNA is TGTGCCAGCAGCTTGGGGTGGGGCCGGGTGACCTATGGCTACACCTTC. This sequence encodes CASSLGWGRVTYGYTF.

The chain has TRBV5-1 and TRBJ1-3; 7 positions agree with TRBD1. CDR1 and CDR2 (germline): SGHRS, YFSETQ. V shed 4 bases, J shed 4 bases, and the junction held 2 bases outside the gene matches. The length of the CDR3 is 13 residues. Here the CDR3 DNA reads TGCGCCAGCAGCGGGACAGACGGAAACACCATATATTTT. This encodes CASSGTDGNTIYF.

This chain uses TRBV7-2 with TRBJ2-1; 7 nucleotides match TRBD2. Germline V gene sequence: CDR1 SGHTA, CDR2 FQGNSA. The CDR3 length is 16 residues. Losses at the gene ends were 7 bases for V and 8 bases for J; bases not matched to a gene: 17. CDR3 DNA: TGTGCCAGCACCCAAGAGCGGGGTCGGCCTGTTGATGAGCAGTTCTTC. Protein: CASTQERGRPVDEQFF.

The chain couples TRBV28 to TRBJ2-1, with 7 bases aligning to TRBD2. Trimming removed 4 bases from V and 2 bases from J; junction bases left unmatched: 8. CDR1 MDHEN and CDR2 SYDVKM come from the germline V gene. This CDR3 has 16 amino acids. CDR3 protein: CASSSGLVRPYNEQFF. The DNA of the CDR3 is TGTGCCAGCAGTTCAGGACTAGTGAGGCCCTACAATGAGCAGTTCTTC.

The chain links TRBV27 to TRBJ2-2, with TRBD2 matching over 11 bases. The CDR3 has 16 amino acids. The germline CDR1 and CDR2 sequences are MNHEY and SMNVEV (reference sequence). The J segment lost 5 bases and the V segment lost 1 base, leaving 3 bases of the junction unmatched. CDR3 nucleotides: TGTGCCAGCAGTTTATTAGCGGGAGGGTTGACCGGGGAGCTGTTTTTT. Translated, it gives CASSLLAGGLTGELFF.

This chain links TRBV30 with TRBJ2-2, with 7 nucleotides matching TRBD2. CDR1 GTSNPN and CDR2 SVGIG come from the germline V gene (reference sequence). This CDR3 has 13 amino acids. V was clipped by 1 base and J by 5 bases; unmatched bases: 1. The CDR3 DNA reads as TGTGCCTGGAGTGGACTAGCTACCGGGGAGCTGTTTTTT. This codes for CAWSGLATGELFF. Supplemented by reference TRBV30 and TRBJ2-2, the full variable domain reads SQTIHQWPATLVQPVGSPLSLECTVEGTSNPNLYWYRQAAGRGLQLLFYSVGIGQISSEVPQNLSASRPQDRQFILSSKKLLLSDSGFYLCAWSGLATGELFFGEGSRLTVL.

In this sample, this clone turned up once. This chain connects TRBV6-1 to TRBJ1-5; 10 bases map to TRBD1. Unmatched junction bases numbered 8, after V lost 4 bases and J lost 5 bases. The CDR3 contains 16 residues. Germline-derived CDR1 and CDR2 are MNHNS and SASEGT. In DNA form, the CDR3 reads TGTGCCAGCAGTGCCCCGACAGGGGGCAATTATCAGCCCCAGCATTTT. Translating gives CASSAPTGGNYQPQHF.

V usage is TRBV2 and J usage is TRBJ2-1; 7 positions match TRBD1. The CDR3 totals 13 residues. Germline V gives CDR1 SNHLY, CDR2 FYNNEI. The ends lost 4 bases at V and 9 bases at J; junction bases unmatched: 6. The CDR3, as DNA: TGTGCCAGCAGTGCGGACAGGCGCATTGAGCAGTTCTTC. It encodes CASSADRRIEQFF.

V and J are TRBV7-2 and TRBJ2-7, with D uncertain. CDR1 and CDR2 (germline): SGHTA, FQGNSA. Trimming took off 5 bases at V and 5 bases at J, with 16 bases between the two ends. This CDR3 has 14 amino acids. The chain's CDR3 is CASSTSVVWDEQYF. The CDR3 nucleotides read TGTGCCAGCAGCACGAGCGTCGTCTGGGACGAGCAGTACTTC. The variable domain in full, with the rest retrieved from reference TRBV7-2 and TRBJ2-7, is GAGVSQSPSNKVTEKGKDVELRCDPISGHTALYWYRQSLGQGLEFLIYFQGNSAPDKSGLPSDRFSAERTGGSVSTLTIQRTQQEDSAVYLCASSTSVVWDEQYFGPGTRLTVT.

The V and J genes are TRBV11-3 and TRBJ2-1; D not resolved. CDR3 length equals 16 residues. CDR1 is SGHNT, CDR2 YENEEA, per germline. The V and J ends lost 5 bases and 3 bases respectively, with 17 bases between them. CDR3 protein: CASSPGEGWDYNEQFF. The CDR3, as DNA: TGTGCCAGCAGCCCCGGCGAAGGATGGGACTACAATGAGCAGTTCTTC. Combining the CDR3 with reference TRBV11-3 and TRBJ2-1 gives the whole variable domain EAGVVQSPRYKIIEKKQPVAFWCNPISGHNTLYWYLQNLGQGPELLIRYENEEAVDDSQLPKDRFSAERLKGVDSTLKIQPAELGDSAVYLCASSPGEGWDYNEQFFGPGTRLTVL.

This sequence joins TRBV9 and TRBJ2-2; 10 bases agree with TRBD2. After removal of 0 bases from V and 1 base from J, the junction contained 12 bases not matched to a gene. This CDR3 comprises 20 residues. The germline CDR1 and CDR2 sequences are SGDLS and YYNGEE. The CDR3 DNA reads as TGTGCCAGCAGCGTAGCTACTAGGACTAGCGGACTTGGGAACACCGGGGAGCTGTTTTTT. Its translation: CASSVATRTSGLGNTGELFF.

In nucleotides, the CDR3 is TGTGCCAGCAGCTTAGGTCGCCTAGGCCCCTACAATGAGCAGTTCTTC. Its translation: CASSLGRLGPYNEQFF. The V and J genes are TRBV7-9 and TRBJ2-1; D is unclear. This CDR3 is 16 amino acids long. Germline lookup yields CDR1 SEHNR and CDR2 FQNEAQ (reference sequence). V lost 1 base, J lost 2 bases, and 12 bases lay in between.

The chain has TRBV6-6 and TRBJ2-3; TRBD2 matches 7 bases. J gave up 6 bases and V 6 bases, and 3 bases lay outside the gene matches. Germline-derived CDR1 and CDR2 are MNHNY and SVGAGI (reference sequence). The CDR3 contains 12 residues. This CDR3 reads CASSVSGDTQYF. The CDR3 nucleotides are TGTGCCAGCAGCGTTAGCGGGGATACGCAGTATTTT.

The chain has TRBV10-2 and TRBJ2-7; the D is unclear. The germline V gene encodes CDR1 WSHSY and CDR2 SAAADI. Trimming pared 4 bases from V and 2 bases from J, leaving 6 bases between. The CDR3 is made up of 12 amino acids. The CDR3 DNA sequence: TGCGCCAGCAGTGGGTCGACCTACGAGCAGTACTTC. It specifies CASSGSTYEQYF.

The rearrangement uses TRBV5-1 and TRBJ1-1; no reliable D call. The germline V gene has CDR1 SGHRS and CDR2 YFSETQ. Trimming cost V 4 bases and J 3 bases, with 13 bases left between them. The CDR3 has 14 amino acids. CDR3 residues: CASSRVGSDTEAFF. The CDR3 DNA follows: TGCGCCAGCAGCAGGGTGGGGTCAGACACTGAAGCTTTCTTT.

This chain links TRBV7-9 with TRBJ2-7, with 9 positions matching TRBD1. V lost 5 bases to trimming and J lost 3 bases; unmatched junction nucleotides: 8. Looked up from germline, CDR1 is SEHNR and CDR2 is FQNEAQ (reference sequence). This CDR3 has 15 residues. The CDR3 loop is CASSRLDRGGYEQYF. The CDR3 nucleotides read TGTGCCAGCAGCCGACTGGACAGGGGAGGCTACGAGCAGTACTTC. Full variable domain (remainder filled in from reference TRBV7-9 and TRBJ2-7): DTGVSQNPRHKITKRGQNVTFRCDPISEHNRLYWYRQTLGQGPEFLTYFQNEAQLEKSRLLSDRFSAERPKGSFSTLEIQRTEQGDSAMYLCASSRLDRGGYEQYFGPGTRLTVT.

CDR3 protein: CASSRTGQYGYTF. The CDR3 DNA reads TGTGCCAGCAGCCGGACAGGGCAGTATGGCTACACCTTC. The genes are TRBV28 and TRBJ1-2; TRBD1 matches at 8 bases. The J segment lost 5 bases and the V segment lost 6 bases, leaving 5 bases of the junction unmatched. The CDR3 has 13 amino acids. The germline V gene encodes CDR1 MDHEN and CDR2 SYDVKM.